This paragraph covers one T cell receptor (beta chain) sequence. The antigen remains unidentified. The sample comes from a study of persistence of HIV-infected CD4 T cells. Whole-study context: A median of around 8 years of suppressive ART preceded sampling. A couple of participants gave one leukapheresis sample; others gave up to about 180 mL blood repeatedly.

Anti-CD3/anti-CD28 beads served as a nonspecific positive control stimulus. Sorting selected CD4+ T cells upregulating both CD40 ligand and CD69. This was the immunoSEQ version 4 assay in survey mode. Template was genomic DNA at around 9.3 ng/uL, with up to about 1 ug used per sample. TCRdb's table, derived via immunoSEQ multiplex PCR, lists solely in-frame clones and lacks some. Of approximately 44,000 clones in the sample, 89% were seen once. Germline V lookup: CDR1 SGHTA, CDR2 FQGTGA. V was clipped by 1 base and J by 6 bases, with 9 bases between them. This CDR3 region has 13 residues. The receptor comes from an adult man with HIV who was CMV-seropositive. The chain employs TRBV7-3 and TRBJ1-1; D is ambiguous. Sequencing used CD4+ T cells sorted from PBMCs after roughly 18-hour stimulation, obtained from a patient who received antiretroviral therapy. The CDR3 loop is CASSLKTTAEAFF. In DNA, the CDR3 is TGTGCCAGCAGCTTAAAAACAACGGCTGAAGCTTTCTTT.